A selection of T cell receptor beta chains follows, all from one sample in a study of blood T cell repertoires in COVID-19. TCRdb's table, derived via immunoSEQ multiplex PCR, lists solely in-frame clones and lacks some. The repertoire has approximately 160,000 clones, around four fifths of them found once; the top ten carry about 3.5%. What was sequenced was PBMCs or T cells enriched from blood (not recorded which). These receptors were taken from a woman aged 50 to 60 in a cohort exposed to, infected with or recovered from COVID-19 (not recorded which). Each CDR3 is given with its conserved first and last residue. A D gene is named only where the DNA matches it firmly. Size is omitted from some rows. Given values are once, few, many or a class for expanded clones.

J: TRBJ2-2
size: -
D: -
V: TRBV12-3/TRBV12-4
CDR3: CASYEENGELFF
DNA: TGTGCCAGTTATGAGGAAAACGGGGAGCTGTTTTTT

J: TRBJ1-1
size: few
D: -
V: TRBV9
CDR3: CASSPTGGIGTEAFF
DNA: TGTGCCAGCAGCCCCACTGGGGGGATCGGCACTGAAGCTTTCTTT

J: TRBJ2-1
size: many
D: TRBD2
V: TRBV10-3
CDR3: CAISGTSGMQASEQFF
DNA: TGTGCCATCAGTGGGACTAGCGGGATGCAAGCCAGTGAGCAGTTCTTC

J: TRBJ1-4
size: -
D: TRBD1
V: TRBV3-1/TRBV3-2
CDR3: CASSQQGAGVGEKLFF
DNA: TGTGCCAGCAGCCAACAGGGGGCCGGAGTTGGTGAAAAACTGTTTTTT

J: TRBJ2-3
size: -
D: -
V: TRBV29-1
CDR3: CSVVIGNTDTQYF
DNA: TGCAGCGTTGTAATCGGGAACACAGATACGCAGTATTTT

J: TRBJ1-1
size: -
D: -
V: TRBV28
CDR3: CASSLFSFQRGSTEAFF
DNA: TGTGCCAGCAGTTTATTTAGCTTTCAACGGGGTTCCACTGAAGCTTTCTTT

J: TRBJ2-2
size: few
D: TRBD2
V: TRBV2
CDR3: CASILRGGLDTGELFF
DNA: TGTGCCAGCATTTTGCGGGGGGGGCTGGACACCGGGGAGCTGTTTTTT

J: TRBJ2-2
size: -
D: TRBD1
V: TRBV19
CDR3: CASKGQGTGELFF
DNA: TGTGCCAGTAAGGGACAGGGGACCGGGGAGCTGTTTTTT

J: TRBJ1-1
size: -
D: TRBD1
V: TRBV7-9
CDR3: CASSYGQGNTEAFF
DNA: TGTGCCAGCAGCTACGGACAGGGAAACACTGAAGCTTTCTTT

J: TRBJ2-3
size: once
D: TRBD2
V: TRBV9
CDR3: CASSYSGGAGIDTQYF
DNA: TGTGCCAGCAGCTATAGCGGGGGGGCCGGGATAGATACGCAGTATTTT

J: TRBJ1-1
size: -
D: TRBD1
V: TRBV28
CDR3: CASSPTGVLTEAFF
DNA: TGTGCCAGCAGTCCCACAGGGGTACTCACTGAAGCTTTCTTT

J: TRBJ2-7
size: few
D: TRBD1
V: TRBV5-4
CDR3: CASSSRDRGFEQYF
DNA: TGTGCCAGCAGTTCCCGGGACAGGGGGTTCGAGCAGTACTTC

J: TRBJ2-1
size: once
D: -
V: TRBV28
CDR3: CASSFAGYNEQFF
DNA: TGTGCCAGCAGTTTCGCAGGCTACAATGAGCAGTTCTTC

J: TRBJ1-2
size: -
D: -
V: TRBV7-9
CDR3: CASSDSADRFYGYTF
DNA: TGTGCCAGCAGCGATAGTGCCGACAGATTCTATGGCTACACCTTC

J: TRBJ1-3
size: -
D: TRBD1
V: TRBV3-1/TRBV3-2
CDR3: CASSQERGTGFENTIYF
DNA: TGTGCCAGCAGCCAAGAAAGGGGGACAGGGTTTGAAAACACCATATATTTT

J: TRBJ2-1
size: few
D: TRBD2
V: TRBV11-3
CDR3: CASSQGTSGRAPSSYNEQFF
DNA: TGTGCCAGCAGCCAAGGGACTAGCGGGAGGGCCCCAAGCTCCTACAATGAGCAGTTCTTC

J: TRBJ2-7
size: -
D: TRBD1
V: TRBV29-1
CDR3: CSANRGNYEQYF
DNA: TGCAGCGCGAACAGGGGAAACTACGAGCAGTACTTC

J: TRBJ2-1
size: few
D: -
V: TRBV6-1
CDR3: CASSDPGTRGFRDNEQFF
DNA: TGTGCCAGCAGTGATCCCGGGACAAGGGGCTTTAGGGACAATGAGCAGTTCTTC

J: TRBJ2-3
size: -
D: -
V: TRBV28
CDR3: CASSFLGRAERTDTQYF
DNA: TGTGCCAGCAGTTTTCTCGGGCGGGCAGAGCGCACAGATACGCAGTATTTT

J: TRBJ1-1
size: -
D: -
V: TRBV29-1
CDR3: CSVEDQRTRNTEAFF
DNA: TGCAGCGTTGAAGATCAGAGGACACGGAACACTGAAGCTTTCTTT

J: TRBJ2-7
size: -
D: -
V: TRBV12-3/TRBV12-4
CDR3: CASSPHASYEQYF
DNA: TGTGCCAGCAGTCCCCATGCGAGCTACGAGCAGTACTTC

J: TRBJ1-2
size: -
D: -
V: TRBV5-6
CDR3: CASSLGAIAAGYGYTF
DNA: TGTGCCAGCAGCTTGGGAGCCATCGCAGCAGGTTATGGCTACACCTTC

J: TRBJ2-3
size: -
D: TRBD2
V: TRBV27
CDR3: CASSLGRLAGSPSTDTQYF
DNA: TGTGCCAGCAGTTTAGGACGACTAGCGGGGTCACCTAGCACAGATACGCAGTATTTT

J: TRBJ1-1
size: few
D: TRBD1
V: TRBV11-2
CDR3: CASSSGQTMNTEAFF
DNA: TGTGCCAGCAGCTCGGGACAGACCATGAACACTGAAGCTTTCTTT

J: TRBJ2-2
size: once
D: -
V: TRBV11-3
CDR3: CASSLDQGPGELFF
DNA: TGTGCCAGCAGCTTAGATCAGGGTCCCGGGGAGCTGTTTTTT

J: TRBJ2-2
size: -
D: TRBD2
V: TRBV3-1/TRBV3-2
CDR3: CASSHRAGALTGELFF
DNA: TGTGCCAGCAGCCATCGAGCGGGAGCCCTCACCGGGGAGCTGTTTTTT

J: TRBJ1-1
size: -
D: -
V: TRBV12-3/TRBV12-4
CDR3: CASSARAPGGAFF
DNA: TGTGCCAGCAGCGCAAGGGCACCTGGAGGGGCTTTCTTT

J: TRBJ2-7
size: -
D: TRBD2
V: TRBV28
CDR3: CASSLPPSGGAYYEQYF
DNA: TGTGCCAGCAGTTTACCGCCTAGCGGGGGGGCCTACTACGAGCAGTACTTC

J: TRBJ2-3
size: -
D: TRBD2
V: TRBV7-9
CDR3: CASSPGGTSGRRTDTQYF
DNA: TGTGCCAGCAGTCCCGGCGGGACTAGCGGTCGACGGACAGATACGCAGTATTTT

J: TRBJ2-7
size: -
D: -
V: TRBV7-9
CDR3: CASSFAAGSYEQYF
DNA: TGTGCCAGCAGCTTCGCTGCGGGGTCCTACGAGCAGTACTTC

J: TRBJ1-2
size: -
D: TRBD1
V: TRBV29-1
CDR3: CSGTTGGYGYTF
DNA: TGCAGCGGGACGACAGGGGGTTATGGCTACACCTTC

J: TRBJ1-3
size: -
D: TRBD1
V: TRBV7-6
CDR3: CASSPLVTGGNTIYF
DNA: TGTGCCAGCAGCCCACTAGTGACAGGGGGAAACACCATATATTTT

J: TRBJ2-3
size: few
D: -
V: TRBV28
CDR3: CASSVEIRESDTQYF
DNA: TGTGCCAGCAGCGTCGAAATTAGGGAGTCAGATACGCAGTATTTT

J: TRBJ1-6
size: -
D: -
V: TRBV5-1
CDR3: CASRQNTENSPLHF
DNA: TGCGCCAGCAGGCAAAATACTGAGAATTCACCCCTCCACTTT

J: TRBJ1-1
size: -
D: -
V: TRBV15
CDR3: CATSRDRVGVGDTEAFF
DNA: TGTGCCACCAGCAGAGATCGGGTAGGGGTTGGTGACACTGAAGCTTTCTTT

J: TRBJ2-7
size: once
D: -
V: TRBV29-1
CDR3: CSVGQGNKPTYEQYF
DNA: TGCAGCGTTGGGCAGGGGAATAAGCCCACCTACGAGCAGTACTTC

J: TRBJ1-5
size: -
D: TRBD1
V: TRBV7-9
CDR3: CASSLKGQGNSNQPQHF
DNA: TGTGCCAGCAGCTTAAAGGGACAGGGGAATAGCAATCAGCCCCAGCATTTT

J: TRBJ2-7
size: -
D: TRBD2
V: TRBV7-2
CDR3: CASSFSGGLYEQYF
DNA: TGTGCCAGCAGCTTTAGCGGGGGGCTCTACGAGCAGTACTTC

J: TRBJ2-7
size: -
D: -
V: TRBV5-1
CDR3: CASSFGYSSYEQYF
DNA: TGCGCCAGCAGCTTCGGTTATAGCTCCTACGAGCAGTACTTC

J: TRBJ2-3
size: -
D: TRBD2
V: TRBV28
CDR3: CASSPPGLLAGLTDTQYF
DNA: TGTGCCAGCAGTCCCCCGGGGTTGCTAGCGGGCCTCACAGATACGCAGTATTTT

J: TRBJ1-3
size: -
D: -
V: TRBV10-3
CDR3: CAISDLSGPGNTIYF
DNA: TGTGCCATCAGTGATTTGAGTGGTCCTGGAAACACCATATATTTT

J: TRBJ2-2
size: once
D: TRBD1
V: TRBV7-2
CDR3: CASSPRGTGGTGELFF
DNA: TGTGCCAGCAGCCCGCGGGGGACAGGGGGGACCGGGGAGCTGTTTTTT

J: TRBJ2-3
size: -
D: -
V: TRBV5-1
CDR3: CASSLRSDTQYF
DNA: TGCGCCAGCAGCTTGCGGTCAGATACGCAGTATTTT

J: TRBJ1-3
size: -
D: TRBD1
V: TRBV5-1
CDR3: CASSAGTAGNTIYF
DNA: TGCGCCAGCAGCGCAGGGACAGCTGGAAACACCATATATTTT

J: TRBJ2-1
size: -
D: TRBD2
V: TRBV10-3
CDR3: CAISETSGNNYNEGKFF
DNA: TGTGCCATCAGTGAGACTAGCGGGAATAACTACAATGAAGGGAAGTTCTTC

J: TRBJ1-4
size: -
D: -
V: TRBV27
CDR3: CASRPAANEKLFF
DNA: TGTGCCAGCCGGCCCGCGGCTAATGAAAAACTGTTTTTT

J: TRBJ1-3
size: -
D: -
V: TRBV9
CDR3: CASSPQSTEGNTIYF
DNA: TGTGCCAGCAGCCCCCAGAGCACAGAGGGAAACACCATATATTTT

J: TRBJ2-2
size: -
D: TRBD2
V: TRBV28
CDR3: CASSLSSGGARTGELFF
DNA: TGTGCCAGCAGTTTGTCTAGCGGGGGGGCCCGCACCGGGGAGCTGTTTTTT

J: TRBJ1-1
size: -
D: -
V: TRBV12-5
CDR3: CASGNPGREAFF
DNA: TGTGCTAGTGGCAACCCTGGTCGGGAAGCTTTCTTT

J: TRBJ2-7
size: -
D: TRBD1
V: TRBV7-8
CDR3: CASSKTGTELSYEQYF
DNA: TGTGCCAGCAGTAAGACGGGGACAGAGCTCTCCTACGAGCAGTACTTC